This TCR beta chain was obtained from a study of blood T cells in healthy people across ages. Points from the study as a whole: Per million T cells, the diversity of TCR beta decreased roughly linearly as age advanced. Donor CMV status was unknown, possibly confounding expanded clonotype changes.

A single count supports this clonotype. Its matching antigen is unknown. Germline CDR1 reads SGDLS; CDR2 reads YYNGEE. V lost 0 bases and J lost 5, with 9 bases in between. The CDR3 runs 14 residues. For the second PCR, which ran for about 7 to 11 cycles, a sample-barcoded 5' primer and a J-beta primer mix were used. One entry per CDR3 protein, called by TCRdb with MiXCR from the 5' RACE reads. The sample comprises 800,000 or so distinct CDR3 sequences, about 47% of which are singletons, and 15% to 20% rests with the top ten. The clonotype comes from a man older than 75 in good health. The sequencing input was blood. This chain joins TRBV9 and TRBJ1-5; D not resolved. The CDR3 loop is CASSVEEEDQPQHF. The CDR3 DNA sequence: TGTGCCAGCAGCGTAGAAGAGGAGGATCAGCCCCAGCATTTT.